The T cell receptor (beta chain) described here comes from a study of blood T cell repertoires in COVID-19. Study in general: PBMCs, B-cell-depleted T cells, or T cells provided the cDNA or gDNA that made up the material.

Authors' data handling: Estimation of nucleated cell counts was performed using reference gene primer amplification. Assay used: immunoSEQ multiplex PCR; TCRdb lists only in-frame clones, some missing. V and J calls and clone size are those listed in that table; D and trimming were worked out from the DNA. The table records tens of thousands of clones, around 87% of them present only once. The sequence was collected from a human donor with acute or convalescent COVID-19. The donor label of this sample is uncertain. Sequenced sample: peripheral blood.

CDR3: CASSPGRGKYEQYF. The DNA for the CDR3 is TGTGCCAGCTCCCCCGGTCGGGGGAAATACGAGCAGTACTTC. The rearrangement joins TRBV7-3 to TRBJ2-7; a possible D gene is TRBD2 (6 bases). V was clipped by 8 bases and J by 4 bases, with 18 bases between them. Germline V lookup: CDR1 SGHTA, CDR2 FQGTGA. This CDR3 has 14 amino acids.